The 21 T cell receptor beta chains presented below share a single source sample, sequenced in a study of T cells in Graves' hyperthyroidism and ophthalmopathy (dated by TCRdb to between 2017 and 2020). Library generation was performed with multiplex PCR. Sequencing relied on an Illumina HiSeq 2000. The TCR beta CDR3 regions were amplified from RNA transcripts. A first-round RT-PCR of the TCR CDR3 used the HTBI primer set with the Qiagen OneStep RT-PCR kit. TCRdb reran the public reads through fastp at Q25 and MiXCR, keeping productive beta chains. Rows are combined by CDR3 protein, so each entry shows the most common genes and DNA. A total of 560,000 or so distinct CDR3 sequences appear in this sample, 46% of them only once. The top ten clones comprise about 7.8% of the sample. The specimen was peripheral blood or thyroid tissue (not recorded which). These receptors were collected from a woman between 18 and 29 years old with Graves' hyperthyroidism. Donor details come from another sample of the same person, matched by shared clones.

The sample holds many counts of this clonotype. The chain is built from TRBV20-1 and TRBJ1-6; no definite D call. CDR3 length equals 13 residues. The germline gives CDR1 DFQATT, CDR2 SNEGSKA (reference sequence). The V end lost 2 bases, the J end lost 9 bases, and 11 bases lay between the germline ends. CDR3 residues: CSARSAGFSPLHF. DNA of the CDR3: TGCAGTGCTAGATCAGCAGGATTTTCACCCCTCCACTTT.

The chain carries TRBV29-1 and TRBJ2-7; D is perhaps TRBD2 (6 bases). This CDR3 has 15 amino acids. Germline values: CDR1 SQVTM, CDR2 ANQGSEA. Trimming took 1 base from V and 3 from J, leaving 16 bases between them. CDR3 sequence reads: CSVEGEEVGGYEQYF. The CDR3 nucleotides are TGCAGCGTTGAAGGCGAGGAGGTGGGAGGCTACGAGCAGTACTTC.

The chain employs TRBV9 and TRBJ2-5, with 7 bases lining up with TRBD1. J was trimmed by 3 bases and V by 4 bases; bases with no gene match: 9. Per the germline V gene, CDR1 is SGDLS and CDR2 is YYNGEE. The CDR3 runs 15 residues. The CDR3 DNA reads as TGTGCCAGCAGCTTGACGGTGACAGGGAAAGAGACCCAGTACTTC. Translation: CASSLTVTGKETQYF.

V usage is TRBV7-2 and J usage is TRBJ1-2, with a possible D match to TRBD1 (5 bases). Between the trimmed V and J ends, which lost 5 bases and 7 bases, there was a span of 20 bases. Germline V lookup: CDR1 SGHTA, CDR2 FQGNSA. The CDR3 runs 15 residues. The CDR3 DNA reads as TGTGCCAGCAGCCAGCGCCCTGCAGGGTCCTCTGGCTACACCTTC. Protein product: CASSQRPAGSSGYTF.

This clonotype came up many times. CDR3: CATSRGGTASSLHF. CDR3 DNA sequence: TGTGCCACCAGCAGAGGGGGGACAGCCTCATCTCTCCACTTT. The chain couples TRBV15 to TRBJ1-6; 7 bases align to TRBD1. This CDR3 has 14 amino acids. J was trimmed by 16 bases and V by 1 base; bases with no gene match: 10. Looked up from germline, CDR1 is LNHNV and CDR2 is YYDKDF (reference sequence).

This chain joins TRBV7-9 and TRBJ2-7; D is possibly TRBD2 (6 bases). V lost 8 bases and J lost 5, with 31 bases in between. The germline gives CDR1 SEHNR, CDR2 FQNEAQ (reference sequence). The CDR3 spans 18 residues. The CDR3 DNA follows: TGTGCCAGCTCATCCCAAATCTCCTCCGGGAGTGATCGCGACGAGCAGTACTTC. This translates into CASSSQISSGSDRDEQYF.

The chain combines TRBV7-2 with TRBJ1-1; D remains ambiguous. CDR3 length: 15 residues. From germline, CDR1 is SGHTA and CDR2 FQGNSA. V was cut by 9 bases and J by 3 bases, with 20 bases left in between. This CDR3 is CASSIVGSWDTEAFF. CDR3 DNA sequence: TGTGCCAGTAGTATAGTAGGGAGTTGGGACACTGAAGCTTTCTTT.

On this clonotype itself: Relative to the germline gene, one junction end is altered; a read error may explain this. This chain links TRBV9 with TRBJ1-3, with unresolved D. Per the germline V gene, CDR1 is SGDLS and CDR2 is YYNGEE. This CDR3 contains 12 residues. CDR3 loop: CASSQQDGMRTF. The CDR3 DNA is TGTGCCAGCAGCCAACAAGACGGCATGAGGACGTTT. The complete variable domain, with remaining parts taken from reference TRBV9 and TRBJ1-3, reads DSGVTQTPKHLITATGQRVTLRCSPRSGDLSVYWYQQSLDQGLQFLIQYYNGEERAKGNILERFSAQQFPDLHSELNLSSLELGDSALYFCASSQQDGMRTFGEGSWLTVV.

This sequence joins TRBV10-3 and TRBJ1-5; TRBD1 aligns across 7 bases. The trim removed 10 bases at V and 6 bases at J, leaving 15 bases unmatched. This CDR3 is built from 15 residues. CDR1 is ENHRY and CDR2 is SYGVKD in the germline V gene. CDR3 sequence: CASSDRDRVVQPQHF. The CDR3 nucleotides are TGTGCCAGCTCGGATCGAGACAGGGTCGTTCAGCCCCAGCATTTT.

Concerning this clonotype: The germline gene is not matched at one end of the junction; a read error may be the cause. This chain connects TRBV29-1 to TRBJ1-2; D call uncertain. The germline CDR1 and CDR2 sequences are SQVTM and ANQGSEA. The CDR3 sequence is 13 residues long. The CDR3 DNA sequence: TGTGCCTGGAGTTATGCTGGGTCTGGTGGCTACACCTTC. The encoded protein is CAWSYAGSGGYTF.

There are a few counts of this clonotype. The CDR3 region is CASTLKGFNNYGYTF. The CDR3 nucleotides are TGTGCCAGCACGCTTAAGGGGTTTAACAACTATGGCTACACCTTC. This sequence joins TRBV7-2 and TRBJ1-2; possibly TRBD1 for D (5 bases). Trimming pared 7 bases from V and 2 bases from J, leaving 17 bases between. The germline V gene encodes CDR1 SGHTA and CDR2 FQGNSA. The CDR3 length is 15 residues.

The rearrangement links TRBV7-6 to TRBJ2-7; 9 bases are shared with TRBD1. CDR3 length equals 16 residues. Germline loops: CDR1 SGHVS, CDR2 FNYEAQ. Germline trimming cut 5 bases from V and 2 bases from J; bases unmatched to any gene: 10. The CDR3 bases are TGTGCCAGCAGCAGGGGGGGACAGGGACCACCCTACGAGCAGTACTTC. Translating gives CASSRGGQGPPYEQYF.

The chain couples TRBV29-1 to TRBJ1-5; 8 nucleotides match TRBD1. The CDR3 sequence is 15 residues long. Germline CDR1 and CDR2: SQVTM and ANQGSEA. The ends lost 7 bases at V and 4 bases at J; junction bases unmatched: 12. The CDR3 DNA reads TGCAGCGCTAGACAGGGGCAAAAGGGTAATCAGCCCCAGCATTTT. This encodes CSARQGQKGNQPQHF.

Of note for this clonotype: A read error may account for a junction end that differs from germline. This chain links TRBV29-1 with TRBJ1-1; unclear D gene. Germline V CDR1 and CDR2: SQVTM, ANQGSEA. The CDR3 contains 13 residues. In nucleotides, the CDR3 is TGCAGCGTTGTACACACAAAGAACGCTGAAGCTTTCTTT. Encoded protein: CSVVHTKNAEAFF.

This clonotype showed up just once. The V gene is TRBV2, the J gene TRBJ2-5; TRBD2 matches 8 bases. Looked up from germline, CDR1 is SNHLY and CDR2 is FYNNEI. Trimming removed 5 bases from V and 5 bases from J; junction bases left unmatched: 13. The CDR3 has 16 residues. The CDR3 DNA sequence: TGTGCCAGCAGTTTTAGGCGGGAGGTCCTGGCGGAGACCCAGTACTTC. Its translation is CASSFRREVLAETQYF.

This clonotype has just one count. The V gene is TRBV29-1, the J gene TRBJ1-2; 12 bases agree with TRBD1. The V segment lost 5 bases and the J segment 5 bases; nucleotides outside the gene matches: 9. The CDR3 contains 15 residues. Germline V gives CDR1 SQVTM, CDR2 ANQGSEA. The CDR3 coding sequence is TGCAGCGTTTGGCGGGGACAGGGGGCGAGGTATGGCTACACCTTC. As protein: CSVWRGQGARYGYTF.

Comments on this clonotype: The conserved final phenylalanine or tryptophan is absent from the CDR3, which likely points to a read error. It is unclear where the CDR3 begins or ends on the DNA, so no DNA is shown, and the CDR3 is as TCRdb lists it. The gene calls are TRBV25-1 and TRBJ1-3. The CDR3 spans 10 residues, counting both ends. In germline, CDR1 is MGHDK, CDR2 SYGVNS. CDR3 sequence: CASSESGGLA.

The J gene is TRBJ1-5, the V gene TRBV7-9, with a weak D call TRBD1 (6 bases). From germline, CDR1 is SEHNR and CDR2 FQNEAQ (reference sequence). The ends were cut back, 3 bases at V and 6 bases at J, with 18 bases in the middle. CDR3 length: 16 residues. Written as DNA, the CDR3 is TGTGCCAGCAGCTTGGGGGGCTGGGGGGCAGGTCAGCCCCAGCATTTT. The encoded protein is CASSLGGWGAGQPQHF.

This sequence joins TRBV2 and TRBJ1-5; a possible D gene is TRBD1 (6 bases). This CDR3 is 15 amino acids long. Germline-derived CDR1 and CDR2 are SNHLY and FYNNEI. Trimming cost V 6 bases and J 4 bases, with 16 bases left between them. Here the CDR3 DNA reads TGTGCCAGCAGCGTACAACAGGGTAAGAATCAGCCCCAGCATTTT. Translated: CASSVQQGKNQPQHF.

This clonotype has only a few counts. This rearrangement joins TRBV9 to TRBJ1-2; D is uncertain. This CDR3 has 14 residues. The V end lost 0 bases, the J end lost 0 bases, and 6 bases lay between the germline ends. In germline, CDR1 is SGDLS, CDR2 YYNGEE. CDR3: CASSVVTANYGYTF. The CDR3 bases are TGTGCCAGCAGCGTAGTGACCGCTAACTATGGCTACACCTTC.

This clonotype has a handful of counts. The chain combines TRBV20-1 with TRBJ2-2; 8 nucleotides match TRBD1. CDR3 length: 15 amino acids. The germline V gene encodes CDR1 DFQATT and CDR2 SNEGSKA (reference sequence). Unmatched junction bases numbered 6, after V lost 3 bases and J lost 3 bases. The CDR3 nucleotides are TGCAGTGCTAGCGGTGACAGGGGCCACACCGGGGAGCTGTTTTTT. The encoded protein is CSASGDRGHTGELFF.